Listed here are 25 T cell receptor beta chains from one sample, sequenced in a study of T cells after posttransplantation cyclophosphamide. Sequenced by immunoSEQ multiplex PCR; TCRdb stores in-frame clones only, minus some. The table shows some 52,000 clones, with around 84% occurring only once. Specimen: PBMCs. The receptors originated from a man aged 25 to 45 with a blood cancer, CMV-positive, and with a related stem cell donor.

The chain uses TRBV7-8 and TRBJ1-6; no definite D call. V was trimmed by 4 bases and J by 7 bases, leaving 11 bases between them. This CDR3 is built from 14 residues. CDR1 SGHVS and CDR2 FQNEAQ come from the germline V gene. The CDR3 loop is CASSSRALNSPLHF. Written as DNA, the CDR3 is TGTGCCAGCAGCTCGAGGGCGTTAAATTCACCCCTCCACTTT.

Here the CDR3 reads CASSYRVPMNTEAFF. DNA for the CDR3: TGTGCCAGCAGTTACCGGGTGCCGATGAACACTGAAGCTTTCTTT. The J gene is TRBJ1-1, the V gene TRBV6-6; no clear D. The ends were cut back, 2 bases at V and 0 bases at J, with 10 bases in the middle. CDR3 size: 15 residues. The V gene's germline CDR1 is MNHNY and CDR2 SVGAGI (reference sequence).

The genes are TRBV27 and TRBJ1-1; D perhaps matches TRBD1 (6 bases). Trimming left V 7 bases short and J 1 base short, with 10 bases between. Germline V lookup: CDR1 MNHEY, CDR2 SMNVEV (reference sequence). The CDR3 runs 13 residues. The CDR3 nucleotides read TGTGCCAGCACCACCAGGGGGAACACTGAAGCTTTCTTT. Amino acid sequence: CASTTRGNTEAFF.

This chain uses TRBV19 with TRBJ1-2, with 7 bases lining up with TRBD1. CDR3 length: 14 amino acids. Per germline, CDR1 LNHDA and CDR2 SQIVND (reference sequence). V lost 1 base and J lost 5; bases outside the gene matches: 4. CDR3 DNA sequence: TGTGCCAGTAGTATAGGAGAGGACAGGTATGGCTACACCTTC. Residues: CASSIGEDRYGYTF.

The chain employs TRBV6-7 and TRBJ2-7; D remains unclear. TRBV6-7 is identified as an open reading frame with a role that is uncertain. The length of the CDR3 is 13 residues. V lost 6 bases and J lost 8, with 17 bases in between. The CDR3 DNA follows: TGTGCCAGCAGCGGTGATATCCCCCGCCAGCAGTACTTC. Its translation is CASSGDIPRQQYF.

The chain joins TRBV4-2 to TRBJ2-5, with TRBD2 matching 12 bases. CDR3 size: 18 residues. The trim removed 0 bases at V and 5 bases at J, leaving 10 bases unmatched. Per the germline V gene, CDR1 is LGHNA and CDR2 is YNFKEQ. This CDR3 is CASSQDWLAGGHKETQYF. The CDR3 nucleotides are TGTGCCAGCAGCCAAGATTGGCTAGCGGGAGGGCACAAGGAGACCCAGTACTTC.

This clone occurred a few times. V is TRBV29-1 and J is TRBJ2-5; 16 bases align to TRBD2. The CDR3 is 16 residues long. CDR1 and CDR2 (germline): SQVTM, ANQGSEA. The V gene end was trimmed by 4 bases and the J gene end by 2 bases; junction bases not matched to a gene: 4. CDR3 amino acids: CSVGGLAGGGQETQYF. Written as DNA, the CDR3 is TGCAGCGTTGGGGGACTAGCGGGAGGGGGGCAAGAGACCCAGTACTTC.

The rearrangement joins TRBV30 to TRBJ1-2; tentatively, D is TRBD1 (5 bases). This CDR3 contains 12 residues. V was trimmed by 2 bases and J by 12 bases, leaving 16 bases between them. Germline V gene data show CDR1 as GTSNPN and CDR2 as SVGIG (reference sequence). CDR3 amino acids: CAWSTGLLYHTF. CDR3 DNA: TGTGCCTGGAGTACGGGACTCTTATACCACACCTTC.

The rearrangement joins TRBV2 to TRBJ2-7; tentative D call: TRBD1 (5 bases). Germline values: CDR1 SNHLY, CDR2 FYNNEI. The length of the CDR3 is 13 residues. Trimming cost V 8 bases and J 0 bases, with 11 bases left between them. CDR3 protein: CASGKDISYEQYF. CDR3 bases: TGTGCCAGCGGAAAGGACATCTCCTACGAGCAGTACTTC.

The chain has TRBV6-5 and TRBJ2-7; TRBD1 matches 9 bases. The V segment lost 5 bases and the J segment 4 bases; nucleotides outside the gene matches: 9. This CDR3 has 15 residues. Per the germline V gene, CDR1 is MNHEY and CDR2 is SVGAGI. As DNA, the CDR3 is TGTGCCAGCAGTCTCCCGGGACAGGGTCAGTACGAGCAGTACTTC. Translating it yields CASSLPGQGQYEQYF.

This chain connects TRBV15 to TRBJ1-3; D might be TRBD1 (6 bases). V was shortened by 3 bases and J by 2 bases, with 14 bases between the two germline ends. Germline V lookup: CDR1 LNHNV, CDR2 YYDKDF (reference sequence). The CDR3 runs 16 residues. DNA for the CDR3: TGTGCCACCAGCAGGGAAACCTCAGGGGCTGGAAACACCATATATTTT. It yields the protein CATSRETSGAGNTIYF.

V is TRBV11-3 and J is TRBJ2-3, with 7 bases fitting TRBD2. The CDR3 has 18 amino acids. Trimming cost V 0 bases and J 4 bases; bases outside gene matches: 13. Germline V gives CDR1 SGHNT, CDR2 YENEEA. In DNA form, the CDR3 reads TGTGCCAGCAGCTTAGATCGTGGGTACAGCGGGAATCCAGATACGCAGTATTTT. The encoded protein is CASSLDRGYSGNPDTQYF. Full variable domain (remainder filled in from reference TRBV11-3 and TRBJ2-3): EAGVVQSPRYKIIEKKQPVAFWCNPISGHNTLYWYLQNLGQGPELLIRYENEEAVDDSQLPKDRFSAERLKGVDSTLKIQPAELGDSAVYLCASSLDRGYSGNPDTQYFGPGTRLTVL.

The CDR3 nucleotides are TGTGCCAGCAGTTACGATCGGGTGGGGACCCAGTACTTC. Protein sequence: CASSYDRVGTQYF. The V call is TRBV6-5, the J call TRBJ2-5; D remains unclear. The CDR3 is 13 residues long. Trimming removed 2 bases from V and 7 bases from J, with 11 bases in between. Looked up from germline, CDR1 is MNHEY and CDR2 is SVGAGI.

V and J are TRBV15 and TRBJ2-7; D not certain. Germline V gives CDR1 LNHNV, CDR2 YYDKDF (reference sequence). Trimming took 0 bases from V and 0 from J, leaving 9 bases between them. The CDR3 has 15 amino acids. The CDR3 DNA reads as TGTGCCACCAGCAGAGATGCCAGTATCTCCTACGAGCAGTACTTC. This translates into CATSRDASISYEQYF.

This chain links TRBV7-2 with TRBJ1-2; D ambiguous. Germline V gene lookup returns CDR1 SGHTA and CDR2 FQGNSA. The CDR3 is 13 amino acids. With 2 bases removed from V and 0 bases from J, the gap between germline ends came to 4 bases. CDR3 DNA sequence: TGTGCCAGCAGCTTACAGGCTAACTATGGCTACACCTTC. This encodes CASSLQANYGYTF. Combining the CDR3 with reference TRBV7-2 and TRBJ1-2 gives the whole variable domain GAGVSQSPSNKVTEKGKDVELRCDPISGHTALYWYRQSLGQGLEFLIYFQGNSAPDKSGLPSDRFSAERTGGSVSTLTIQRTQQEDSAVYLCASSLQANYGYTFGSGTRLTVV.

The rearrangement joins TRBV11-2 to TRBJ2-5; D call uncertain. Trimming took off 4 bases at V and 7 bases at J, with 13 bases between the two ends. Germline lookup yields CDR1 SGHAT and CDR2 FQNNGV. The CDR3 totals 13 residues. CDR3 DNA sequence: TGTGCCAGCAGCTCACCAGTTCCGGGGACCCAGTACTTC. Translating gives CASSSPVPGTQYF.

V usage is TRBV9 and J usage is TRBJ1-3; D may be TRBD1 (6 bases). Germline CDR1 SGDLS, CDR2 YYNGEE. Trimming shortened V by 7 bases and J by 3 bases, and 14 bases separated the two germline ends. CDR3 length: 14 amino acids. CDR3 region: CASASGGFGNTIYF. CDR3 bases: TGTGCCAGCGCTTCTGGGGGCTTTGGAAACACCATATATTTT.

The chain combines TRBV6-6 with TRBJ2-7; D not resolved. The CDR3 is 15 residues long. The germline gives CDR1 MNHNY, CDR2 SVGAGI (reference sequence). V was cut by 0 bases and J by 3 bases, with 12 bases left in between. This chain's CDR3 is CASSYSSRPNYEQYF. In DNA, the CDR3 is TGTGCCAGCAGTTACTCTTCTAGACCTAACTACGAGCAGTACTTC.

This clone was detected once. The rearrangement joins TRBV28 to TRBJ2-7, with 10 nucleotides matching TRBD1. V shed 10 bases and J 0 bases; nucleotides not matched to a gene: 18. This CDR3 contains 18 residues. CDR1 and CDR2 (germline): MDHEN, SYDVKM. The DNA for the CDR3 is TGTGCCATACAAGCGGGACAGGGGAGCCCATACCCCTCCTACGAGCAGTACTTC. This codes for CAIQAGQGSPYPSYEQYF.

A remark on this clone: Other DNA sequences in the sample encode the same CDR3. V gene TRBV29-1 combines with J gene TRBJ2-7, with 8 nucleotides matching TRBD2. J was trimmed by 2 bases and V by 5 bases; bases with no gene match: 5. Germline V lookup: CDR1 SQVTM, CDR2 ANQGSEA. This CDR3 region has 13 residues. The CDR3: CSVTREGPYEQYF. The CDR3, as DNA: TGCAGCGTTACCCGGGAGGGCCCCTACGAGCAGTACTTC.

The genes are TRBV6-5 and TRBJ1-2; 10 positions match TRBD1. Germline CDR1 MNHEY, CDR2 SVGAGI. The CDR3 has 14 residues. Trimming cost V 7 bases and J 6 bases; bases outside gene matches: 8. The CDR3 nucleotides are TGTGCCAGCACTCCGGGACAGGGGAGGGATGGCTACACCTTC. This sequence encodes CASTPGQGRDGYTF.

This clone turned up a few times. The chain is built from TRBV5-1 and TRBJ2-4; 9 bases align to TRBD2. With V trimmed by 0 bases and J by 2 bases, 18 bases remained unmatched. The CDR3 is 21 amino acids. Germline V gene data show CDR1 as SGHRS and CDR2 as YFSETQ. In DNA form, the CDR3 reads TGCGCCAGCAGCTTGGCCACGAGCGGGGGGATGCCCCTTTTCCCCAAAAACATTCAGTACTTC. The encoded protein is CASSLATSGGMPLFPKNIQYF.

The chain carries TRBV5-1 and TRBJ2-7; no clear D gene. The CDR3 spans 12 residues. The germline CDR1 and CDR2 sequences are SGHRS and YFSETQ. V was shortened by 6 bases and J by 1 base, with 8 bases between the two germline ends. The CDR3, as DNA: TGCGCCAGCACCGACAAGTCCTACGAGCAGTACTTC. Translated, it gives CASTDKSYEQYF. The full variable domain, with the rest looked up from reference TRBV5-1 and TRBJ2-7, is KAGVTQTPRYLIKTRGQQVTLSCSPISGHRSVSWYQQTPGQGLQFLFEYFSETQRNKGNFPGRFSGRQFSNSRSEMNVSTLELGDSALYLCASTDKSYEQYFGPGTRLTVT.

CDR3 sequence reads: CASAGTTKTGELFF. Here the CDR3 DNA reads TGTGCCAGCGCCGGGACTACTAAGACCGGGGAGCTGTTTTTT. J is TRBJ2-2 and V is TRBV7-2; 7 bases match TRBD2. Germline V lookup: CDR1 SGHTA, CDR2 FQGNSA. The J segment lost 5 bases and the V segment lost 8 bases, leaving 8 bases of the junction unmatched. CDR3 length: 14 residues.

CDR3 DNA: TGTGCCTGGAGTGTAAGGATCGGACTTGCAACTAATGAAAAACTGTTTTTT. The encoded protein is CAWSVRIGLATNEKLFF. The chain carries TRBV30 and TRBJ1-4, with D uncertain. The V end lost 0 bases, the J end lost 0 bases, and 14 bases lay between the germline ends. Germline CDR1 GTSNPN, CDR2 SVGIG (reference sequence). The CDR3 consists of 17 residues.